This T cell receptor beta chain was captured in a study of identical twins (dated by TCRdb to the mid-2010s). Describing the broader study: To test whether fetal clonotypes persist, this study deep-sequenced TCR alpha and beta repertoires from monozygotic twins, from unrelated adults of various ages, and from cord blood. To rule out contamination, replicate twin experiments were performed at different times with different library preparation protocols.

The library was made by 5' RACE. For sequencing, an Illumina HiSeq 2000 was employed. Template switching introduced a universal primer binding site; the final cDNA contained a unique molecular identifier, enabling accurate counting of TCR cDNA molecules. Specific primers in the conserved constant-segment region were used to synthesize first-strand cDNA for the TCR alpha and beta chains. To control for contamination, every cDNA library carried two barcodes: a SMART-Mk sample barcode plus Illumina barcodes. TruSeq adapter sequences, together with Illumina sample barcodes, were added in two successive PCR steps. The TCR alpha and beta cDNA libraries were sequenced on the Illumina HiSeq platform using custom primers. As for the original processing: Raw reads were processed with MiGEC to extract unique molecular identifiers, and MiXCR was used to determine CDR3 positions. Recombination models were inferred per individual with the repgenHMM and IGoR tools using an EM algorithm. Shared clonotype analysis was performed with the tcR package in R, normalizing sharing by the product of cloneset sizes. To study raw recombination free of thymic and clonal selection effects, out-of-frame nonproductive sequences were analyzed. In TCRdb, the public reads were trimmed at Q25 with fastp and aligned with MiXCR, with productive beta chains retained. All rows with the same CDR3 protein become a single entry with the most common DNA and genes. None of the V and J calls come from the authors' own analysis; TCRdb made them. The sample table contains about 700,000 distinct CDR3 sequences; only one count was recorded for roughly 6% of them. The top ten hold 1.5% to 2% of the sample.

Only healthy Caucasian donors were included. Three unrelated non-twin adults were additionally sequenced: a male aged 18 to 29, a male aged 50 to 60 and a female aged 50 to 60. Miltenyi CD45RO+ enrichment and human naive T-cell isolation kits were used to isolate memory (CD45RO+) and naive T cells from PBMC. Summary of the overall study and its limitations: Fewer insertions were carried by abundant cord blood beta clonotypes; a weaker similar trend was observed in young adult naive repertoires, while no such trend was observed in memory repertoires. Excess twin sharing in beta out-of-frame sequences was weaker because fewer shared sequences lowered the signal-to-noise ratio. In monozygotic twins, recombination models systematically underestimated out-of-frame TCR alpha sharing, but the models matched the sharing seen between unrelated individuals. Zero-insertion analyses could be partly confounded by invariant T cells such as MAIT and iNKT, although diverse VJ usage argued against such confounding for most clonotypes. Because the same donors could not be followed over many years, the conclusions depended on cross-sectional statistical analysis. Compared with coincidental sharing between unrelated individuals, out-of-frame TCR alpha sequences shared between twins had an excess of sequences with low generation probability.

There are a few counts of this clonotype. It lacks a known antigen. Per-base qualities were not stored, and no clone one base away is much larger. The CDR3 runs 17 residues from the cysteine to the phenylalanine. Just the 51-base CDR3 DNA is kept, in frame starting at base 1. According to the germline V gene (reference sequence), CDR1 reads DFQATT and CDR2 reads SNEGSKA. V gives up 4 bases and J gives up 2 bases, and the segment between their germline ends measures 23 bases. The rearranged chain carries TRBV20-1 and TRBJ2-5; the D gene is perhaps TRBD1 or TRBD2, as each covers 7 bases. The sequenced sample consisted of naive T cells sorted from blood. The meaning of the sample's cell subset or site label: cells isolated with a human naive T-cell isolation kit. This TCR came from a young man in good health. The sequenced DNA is TGCAGTGCTAAAGCGGGGCAGGGGGTTACTAGACAAGAGACCCAGTACTTC. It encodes CSAKAGQGVTRQETQYF.